A selection of T cell receptor beta chains follows, all from one sample in a study of STAT5B mutations in CD4+ large granular lymphocyte leukemia. The assay was immunoSEQ multiplex PCR, and TCRdb's table has in-frame clones only and misses some. The table records 20,000 to 25,000 clones, about two thirds of them present only once. Material for sequencing was CD4+ T cells from blood buffy coats. The receptors originated from a human donor in good health. Both conserved end residues are part of each CDR3. Fields, in order: clone size, D gene, J gene, V gene, CDR3 DNA, CDR3 protein. A D gene is named only where the DNA matches it firmly. The size of a clone is reported for some rows only, either as once, few or many, or as a class for expanded clones.

-,-,TRBJ2-7,TRBV5-6,TGTGCCAGCAGCTTGGGACAAATCTACGAGCAGTACTTC,CASSLGQIYEQYF
-,-,TRBJ1-2,TRBV14,TGTGCCAGCAGCCAACGTTGGGGAAACGAGGAAGGCTACACCTTC,CASSQRWGNEEGYTF
-,-,TRBJ2-3,TRBV28,TGTGCCAGCAGTCCACGTACTTTCTCTAGCACAGATACGCAGTATTTT,CASSPRTFSSTDTQYF
-,-,TRBJ1-1,TRBV5-6,TGTGCCAGCAGCTTCCAGGGTTACAACACTGAAGCTTTCTTT,CASSFQGYNTEAFF
-,-,TRBJ1-6,TRBV7-8,TGTGCCAGCAGCTTAATTCAGGGAGGCAATTCACCCCTCCACTTT,CASSLIQGGNSPLHF
-,-,TRBJ2-1,TRBV28,TGTGCCAGCAGTCACCGGACAAGGAGCTCCTACAATGAGCAGTTCTTC,CASSHRTRSSYNEQFF
-,-,TRBJ1-2,TRBV18,TGTGCCAGCTGGACCTCGGACAGACGTAACTATGGCTACACCTTC,CASWTSDRRNYGYTF
few,TRBD1,TRBJ1-2,TRBV29-1,TGCAGCGTTGGAGGACAGGGGATCGGCTACACCTTC,CSVGGQGIGYTF
few,TRBD1,TRBJ2-2,TRBV9,TGTGCCAGCAGCGTAGGTTCGGCAGGGGGCCTCACCGGGGAGCTGTTTTTT,CASSVGSAGGLTGELFF
few,-,TRBJ1-1,TRBV18,TGTGCCAGCTCACCCGGTTCGACAGTGCCTCAAGCTTTCTTT,CASSPGSTVPQAFF
few,-,TRBJ1-1,TRBV28,TGTGCCACGCGCAGGGTGGTCACTGAAGCTTTCTTT,CATRRVVTEAFF
-,-,TRBJ2-1,TRBV18,TGTGCCAGCTCAACTTGGGGGTCAGGCAATGAGCAGTTCTTC,CASSTWGSGNEQFF
-,-,TRBJ2-7,TRBV6-6,TGTGCCAGCAGTTACAACCACCAGTCCTACGAGCAGTACTTC,CASSYNHQSYEQYF
-,-,TRBJ1-1,TRBV6-1,TGTGCCAGCAGTGAACTCGGGGGCACTGAAGCTTTCTTT,CASSELGGTEAFF
-,TRBD1,TRBJ1-4,TRBV7-2,TGTGCCAGCAGCGCACAGGGGGCGATGGGGAAACTGTTTTTT,CASSAQGAMGKLFF
-,TRBD1,TRBJ1-5,TRBV2,TGTGCCAGCAGCCTTGCGAGGGGACAGGGGCGACGGGGCGGCAATCAGCCCCAGCATTTT,CASSLARGQGRRGGNQPQHF
few,TRBD1,TRBJ2-7,TRBV7-8,TGTGCCAGCAGTCGCAGGGTACGGACAGGGGCGACCTACGAGCAGTACTTC,CASSRRVRTGATYEQYF
-,TRBD1,TRBJ1-1,TRBV5-1,TGCGCCAGCAGCTTGGGGACAGGGGCCAACACTGAAGCTTTCTTT,CASSLGTGANTEAFF
few,TRBD1,TRBJ1-2,TRBV10-3,TGTGCCATCACCGGGACAGGGGTATATGGCTACACCTTC,CAITGTGVYGYTF
-,-,TRBJ1-1,TRBV28,TGTGCCAGCAGTTTACCCAAGAACACTGAAGCTTTCTTT,CASSLPKNTEAFF
-,-,TRBJ2-3,TRBV7-2,TGTGCCAGCAGCTTAGACAGTAGCACAGATACGCAGTATTTT,CASSLDSSTDTQYF
-,TRBD1,TRBJ1-1,TRBV7-8,TGTGCCAGCAGCCCCCGACAGGGGCACACTGAAGCTTTCTTT,CASSPRQGHTEAFF
-,TRBD1,TRBJ1-2,TRBV6-5,TGTGCCAGCAGTTCCGGGACAGATTATGGCTACACCTTC,CASSSGTDYGYTF
-,TRBD2,TRBJ2-1,TRBV4-1,TGCGCCAGCAGCCGATTACTAGCGGGGGGCCCCTTGGAGCAGTTCTTC,CASSRLLAGGPLEQFF
few,-,TRBJ2-7,TRBV29-1,TGCAGCGTTGAAGGGGCAGGGGTAGGCTACGAGCAGTACTTC,CSVEGAGVGYEQYF
-,TRBD1,TRBJ2-7,TRBV6-6,TGTGCCAGCAGTTACTCCCAGGGGGTGGCCTACGAGCAGTACTTC,CASSYSQGVAYEQYF
-,TRBD2,TRBJ2-7,TRBV7-2,TGTGCCAGCAGCTTAGGGGGACTTTGGGGCGGGGGGGCCTCCTACGAGCAGTACTTC,CASSLGGLWGGGASYEQYF
-,TRBD1,TRBJ1-2,TRBV10-2,TGCGCCAGCAGTGTCCGGACAGGGGGCGACTATGGCTACACCTTC,CASSVRTGGDYGYTF
-,-,TRBJ2-2,TRBV11-3,TGTGCCAGCAGCTTACGGCAGACCACCGGGGAGCTGTTTTTT,CASSLRQTTGELFF